The next 24 T cell receptor beta chains were all read from a single sample in a study of shared clonotypes between healthy human individuals. In the naive CD8 group, cells lacked CD45RO and were positively selected for CCR7, so terminally differentiated effector memory CD45RA+ cells were left out. Clones were sequenced by immunoSEQ multiplex PCR, and TCRdb holds only the in-frame ones, with some missing. Of around 2.1 million clones detected, 90% to 95% appear once; the ten largest clones hold roughly 1.8%. Sample: naive CD8+ T cells from PBMCs. The receptors were gathered from a man younger than 35 in good health. Some clones in this sample may be carry-over from other donors' samples.

J is TRBJ2-1 and V is TRBV27; D tentatively fits TRBD1 or TRBD2 (6 bases each). The CDR3 runs to 16 residues. V lost 3 bases to trimming and J lost 7 bases, with 19 bases between them. Germline assignment: CDR1 MNHEY and CDR2 SMNVEV (reference sequence). This CDR3 is CASSLVGGAGLNEQFF. The CDR3 DNA reads as TGTGCCAGCAGTTTGGTGGGGGGCGCCGGCTTGAATGAGCAGTTCTTC.

In this sample, this clone turned up once. J is TRBJ2-7 and V is TRBV11-2; 11 bases match TRBD2. V gave up 7 bases and J gave up 3 bases; unmatched junction bases: 8. The CDR3 sequence is 15 residues long. The germline CDR1 and CDR2 sequences are SGHAT and FQNNGV. The CDR3 DNA is TGTGCCAGCACACAACGGACTAGCGGGCTCTACGAGCAGTACTTC. It specifies CASTQRTSGLYEQYF.

In DNA form, the CDR3 reads TGTGCCAGCAGTTACTCTCCGGGACGGGGTGAGCATTTT. It encodes CASSYSPGRGEHF. The chain combines TRBV6-6 with TRBJ1-5, with a possible D match to TRBD1 (5 bases). This CDR3 region has 13 residues. Trimming took 0 bases from V and 14 from J, leaving 14 bases between them. Germline CDR1 reads MNHNY; CDR2 reads SVGAGI (reference sequence).

This chain connects TRBV27 to TRBJ2-3; 12 nucleotides agree with TRBD2. There are 18 residues in the CDR3. Germline V gene data show CDR1 as MNHEY and CDR2 as SMNVEV (reference sequence). V shed 5 bases, J shed 0 bases, and the junction held 9 bases outside the gene matches. The DNA of the CDR3 is TGTGCCAGCAGTACCCGACTAGCGGGAGTCCCTAGCACAGATACGCAGTATTTT. Amino acids: CASSTRLAGVPSTDTQYF.

This clone was seen only once. The V call is TRBV7-2, the J call TRBJ2-1; D could derive from TRBD1 or TRBD2 (5 bases each). CDR1 is SGHTA, CDR2 FQGNSA, per germline. V was pared by 11 bases and J by 4 bases, with 15 bases between. This CDR3 has 13 residues. The CDR3 spells CACRDRRYNEQFF. For the CDR3, the DNA is TGTGCCTGCCGGGACCGCCGTTACAATGAGCAGTTCTTC.

The chain employs TRBV5-6 and TRBJ2-5; 7 nucleotides align to TRBD2. V lost 5 bases to trimming and J lost 2 bases; unmatched junction nucleotides: 6. The CDR3 extends over 14 amino acids. The germline gives CDR1 SGHDT, CDR2 YYEEEE. In DNA, the CDR3 is TGTGCCAGCAGACCATGGGGGGGACAAGAGACCCAGTACTTC. Protein: CASRPWGGQETQYF.

The V call is TRBV4-1, the J call TRBJ1-1; perhaps TRBD1 as D (6 bases). The CDR3 runs to 18 residues. From germline, CDR1 is MGHRA and CDR2 YSYEKL. V lost 4 bases to trimming and J lost 0 bases, with 21 bases between them. The DNA for the CDR3 is TGCGCCAGCAGCCTCGCGGTCGTAGGACAGAGTGTGAACACTGAAGCTTTCTTT. It encodes CASSLAVVGQSVNTEAFF.

V gene TRBV27 combines with J gene TRBJ2-7; tentative D call: TRBD1 (7 bases). CDR1 MNHEY and CDR2 SMNVEV come from the germline V gene (reference sequence). Between the trimmed V and J ends, which lost 4 bases and 0 bases, there was a span of 13 bases. This CDR3 is 15 amino acids long. This CDR3 is CASSSGDSNSYEQYF. The CDR3 DNA reads as TGTGCCAGCAGTTCGGGGGACAGCAACTCCTACGAGCAGTACTTC.

V gene TRBV9 combines with J gene TRBJ1-5; perhaps TRBD1 as D (5 bases). CDR3 size: 14 residues. Trimming stripped 6 bases from V and 0 bases from J, with 10 bases between. The germline V gene encodes CDR1 SGDLS and CDR2 YYNGEE. The CDR3 loop is CASNGGGSNQPQHF. The CDR3 nucleotides are TGTGCCAGCAACGGCGGGGGTAGCAATCAGCCCCAGCATTTT. The full variable domain, rest sourced from reference TRBV9 and TRBJ1-5, is DSGVTQTPKHLITATGQRVTLRCSPRSGDLSVYWYQQSLDQGLQFLIQYYNGEERAKGNILERFSAQQFPDLHSELNLSSLELGDSALYFCASNGGGSNQPQHFGDGTRLSIL.

This clone was found once. The chain uses TRBV6-5 and TRBJ2-7; tentatively, D is TRBD1 (8 bases). The germline V gene encodes CDR1 MNHEY and CDR2 SVGAGI. Trimming removed 2 bases at V and 4 bases at J, with 15 bases between. The CDR3 runs 15 residues. This chain's CDR3 is CASSYTGGGYYEQYF. DNA of the CDR3: TGTGCCAGCAGTTACACAGGGGGGGGGTATTACGAGCAGTACTTC.

Concerning this clone itself: This sample also contains other DNA sequences that code for the same CDR3. The chain joins TRBV5-8 to TRBJ2-7, with D maybe TRBD2 (5 bases). There are 12 residues in the CDR3. With 0 bases removed from V and 4 bases from J, the gap between germline ends came to 5 bases. Germline V gene sequence: CDR1 SGHTS, CDR2 YDEGEE. The CDR3 DNA follows: TGTGCCAGCAGCTTGGGAGGGTACGAGCAGTACTTC. This encodes CASSLGGYEQYF. The whole variable domain, filled in from reference TRBV5-8 and TRBJ2-7, reads EAGVTQSPTHLIKTRGQQATLRCSPISGHTSVYWYQQALGLGLQFLLWYDEGEERNRGNFPPRFSGRQFPNYSSELNVNALELEDSALYLCASSLGGYEQYFGPGTRLTVT.

The rearrangement joins TRBV21-1 to TRBJ2-7; the table's D call TRBD2 went unverified against the DNA. TRBV21-1 is a known pseudogene. The CDR3 has 17 residues. The CDR3 sequence: CASSKDIWREGLYEQYF. For the CDR3, the DNA is TGTGCCAGCAGCAAAGATATATGGCGGGAGGGCCTGTACGAGCAGTACTTC.

V gene TRBV4-1 combines with J gene TRBJ2-3; 7 bases are shared with TRBD2. V shed 1 base, J shed 6 bases, and the junction held 22 bases outside the gene matches. Germline-derived CDR1 and CDR2 are MGHRA and YSYEKL. CDR3 size: 20 residues. The CDR3 DNA reads as TGCGCCAGCAGCCAAGGAGTCTCGGGGCGGGAGAGTACCAACGGGGATACGCAGTATTTT. Translated, it gives CASSQGVSGRESTNGDTQYF.

CDR3 sequence (DNA): TGTGCCAGCAGCTTAGCTCGGGGAGACTATGGCTACACCTTC. Its protein product is CASSLARGDYGYTF. The chain combines TRBV11-1 with TRBJ1-2; D is unresolved. The V end lost 0 bases, the J end lost 3 bases, and 8 bases lay between the germline ends. The CDR3 is 14 residues long. Germline CDR1 and CDR2: SGHAT and FQDESV (reference sequence).

The V call is TRBV5-4, the J call TRBJ1-3, with unresolved D. V was shortened by 1 base and J by 2 bases, with 7 bases between the two germline ends. Germline V lookup: CDR1 SGHNT, CDR2 YYREEE (reference sequence). The CDR3 sequence is 14 residues long. DNA of the CDR3: TGTGCCAGCAGCTTGAGAGGGCCTGGAAACACCATATATTTT. Protein: CASSLRGPGNTIYF.

The sample holds a few counts of this clone. The V and J genes are TRBV4-1 and TRBJ1-5; D uncertain. CDR3 length: 16 residues. The germline V gene encodes CDR1 MGHRA and CDR2 YSYEKL. V lost 3 bases to trimming and J lost 0 bases, with 12 bases between them. The CDR3 loop is CASSQLHAASNQPQHF. In nucleotides, the CDR3 is TGCGCCAGCAGCCAGCTCCACGCGGCTAGCAATCAGCCCCAGCATTTT.

Concerning this clone itself: Possible read error: a much larger clone is one base away. The V gene is TRBV7-9, the J gene TRBJ2-1; D unclear. CDR3 length: 10 amino acids. V gave up 2 bases and J gave up 10 bases, with 3 bases separating them. In germline, CDR1 is SEHNR, CDR2 FQNEAQ (reference sequence). The CDR3 reads CASSLKEQFF. CDR3 DNA sequence: TGTGCCAGCAGCTTAAAAGAGCAGTTCTTC.

The V and J genes are TRBV4-1 and TRBJ2-1, with D hard to call. The CDR3 consists of 13 residues. Trimming shortened V by 4 bases and J by 5 bases, and 9 bases separated the two germline ends. The germline gives CDR1 MGHRA, CDR2 YSYEKL. The CDR3 bases are TGCGCCAGCAGCCCCAGGAGCAACAATGAGCAGTTCTTC. This translates into CASSPRSNNEQFF.

The CDR3 bases are TGCGCCAGCAGCCGCGTATTCATGGAGACCCAGTACTTC. Translation gives CASSRVFMETQYF. V gene TRBV4-3 combines with J gene TRBJ2-5; D gene uncertain. Trimming stripped 4 bases from V and 5 bases from J, with 11 bases between. Germline CDR1 and CDR2: LGHNA and YSLEER. The CDR3 spans 13 residues.

The chain combines TRBV7-8 with TRBJ2-1; a weak D match, TRBD1 (6 bases). This CDR3 has 14 amino acids. Germline V CDR1 and CDR2: SGHVS, FQNEAQ. The ends were cut back, 6 bases at V and 7 bases at J, with 16 bases in the middle. The CDR3 coding sequence is TGTGCCAGCAGACTGGGGGCCGAGGTTAATGAGCAGTTCTTC. Protein: CASRLGAEVNEQFF.

The rearrangement uses TRBV4-3 and TRBJ2-7, with D maybe TRBD2 (6 bases). This CDR3 spans 15 amino acids. The V end lost 0 bases, the J end lost 6 bases, and 15 bases lay between the germline ends. Germline V gene data show CDR1 as LGHNA and CDR2 as YSLEER. CDR3 protein: CASSQDWAGLGEQYF. In DNA form, the CDR3 reads TGCGCCAGCAGCCAAGATTGGGCGGGATTGGGCGAGCAGTACTTC.

The chain recombines TRBV11-2 with TRBJ2-1; weak D call: TRBD2 (5 bases). From germline, CDR1 is SGHAT and CDR2 FQNNGV. The CDR3 length is 17 residues. V lost 3 bases, J lost 0 bases, and 15 bases lay in between. CDR3 loop: CASSLGLRVGSYNEQFF. DNA for the CDR3: TGTGCCAGCAGCTTGGGTTTGCGGGTGGGCTCCTACAATGAGCAGTTCTTC.

This clone was seen only once. The chain joins TRBV10-2 to TRBJ1-1; D is unclear. The CDR3 contains 10 residues. V was cut by 9 bases and J by 5 bases, with 7 bases left in between. Per germline, CDR1 WSHSY and CDR2 SAAADI. The CDR3 DNA sequence: TGCGCCAGTCGCGAAACTGAAGCTTTCTTT. Translation: CASRETEAFF.

The chain recombines TRBV9 with TRBJ2-6, with unresolved D. The CDR3 totals 16 residues. Germline assignment: CDR1 SGDLS and CDR2 YYNGEE. Trimming shortened V by 0 bases and J by 0 bases, and 7 bases separated the two germline ends. The CDR3 coding sequence is TGTGCCAGCAGCGTAGCTAAGTACTCTGGGGCCAACGTCCTGACTTTC. Translated, it gives CASSVAKYSGANVLTF.